This T cell receptor beta chain comes out of a study of graft-versus-host responses after intestinal transplantation. Notes on the study in general: GvH clones were found in recipient marrow; some appeared first in ileum or blood. Elevated graft-versus-host to host-versus-graft clonal ratios in allografts were recorded for patients with graft-donor T cell macrochimerism. Maximum circulating GvH clone levels tracked with early post-transplant HvG decreases.

Data came from immunoSEQ multiplex PCR; TCRdb stores just in-frame clones and leaves some out. The data contain over 85,000 clones, around 91% of them singletons. V was clipped by 3 bases and J by 10 bases; unmatched bases: 16. This CDR3 is 17 amino acids long. Per the germline V gene, CDR1 is SGHRS and CDR2 is YFSETQ. As concerns this clone: Its antigen remains unidentified.

This receptor was identified in a human donor who was the organ donor for an intestinal transplant. V usage is TRBV5-1 and J usage is TRBJ1-1; 12 bases line up with TRBD1. The sample consisted of unstimulated CD4+ T cells sorted from spleen or lymph node cells, taken before transplant. In DNA form, the CDR3 reads TGCGCCAGCAGCTCGGGGGCCGGTGGGACAGGGGGCCTAGTAGCTTTCTTT. The encoded protein is CASSSGAGGTGGLVAFF.